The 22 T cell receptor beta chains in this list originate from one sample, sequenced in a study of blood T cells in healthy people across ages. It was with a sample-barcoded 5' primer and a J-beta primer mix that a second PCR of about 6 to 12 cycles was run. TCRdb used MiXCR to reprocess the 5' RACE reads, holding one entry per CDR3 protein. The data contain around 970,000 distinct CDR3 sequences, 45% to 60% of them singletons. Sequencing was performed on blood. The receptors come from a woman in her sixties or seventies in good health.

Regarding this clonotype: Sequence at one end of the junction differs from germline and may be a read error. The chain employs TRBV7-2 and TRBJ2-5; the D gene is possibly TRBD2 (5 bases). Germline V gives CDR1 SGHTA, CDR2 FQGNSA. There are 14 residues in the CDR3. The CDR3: CAGSAHGDRVTQYF. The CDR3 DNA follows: TGTGCCGGCAGCGCACACGGGGATCGGGTGACCCAGTACTTC. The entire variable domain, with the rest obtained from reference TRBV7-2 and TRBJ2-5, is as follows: GAGVSQSPSNKVTEKGKDVELRCDPISGHTALYWYRQSLGQGLEFLIYFQGNSAPDKSGLPSDRFSAERTGGSVSTLTIQRTQQEDSAVYLCAGSAHGDRVTQYFGPGTRLLVL.

The CDR3 DNA sequence: TGCGCCAGCAGCTTGGGGACAGGAAACAATCAGCCCCAGCATTTT. Encoded protein: CASSLGTGNNQPQHF. The chain joins TRBV5-1 to TRBJ1-5; TRBD1 matches 7 bases. The CDR3 is 15 residues long. The ends lost 0 bases at V and 3 bases at J; junction bases unmatched: 3. Germline V gene sequence: CDR1 SGHRS, CDR2 YFSETQ.

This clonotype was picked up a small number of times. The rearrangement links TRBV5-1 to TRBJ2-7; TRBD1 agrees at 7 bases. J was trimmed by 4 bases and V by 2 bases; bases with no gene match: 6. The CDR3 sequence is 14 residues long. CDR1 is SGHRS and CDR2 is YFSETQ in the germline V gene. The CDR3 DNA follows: TGCGCCAGCAGCTTCACAGGGGCTCAATACGAGCAGTACTTC. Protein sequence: CASSFTGAQYEQYF.

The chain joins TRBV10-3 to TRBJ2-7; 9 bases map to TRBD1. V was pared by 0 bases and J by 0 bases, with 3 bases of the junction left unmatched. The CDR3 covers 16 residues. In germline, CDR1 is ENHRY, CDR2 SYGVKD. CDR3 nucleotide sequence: TGTGCCATCAGTGAGTCGACAGGGGGAAGCTCCTACGAGCAGTACTTC. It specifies CAISESTGGSSYEQYF.

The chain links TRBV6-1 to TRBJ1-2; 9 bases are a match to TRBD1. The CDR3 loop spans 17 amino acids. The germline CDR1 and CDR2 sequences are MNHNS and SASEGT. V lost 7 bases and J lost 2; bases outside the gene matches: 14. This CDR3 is CASKVRWGTGTNYGYTF. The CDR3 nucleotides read TGTGCCAGCAAAGTCCGTTGGGGGACAGGGACGAACTATGGCTACACCTTC.

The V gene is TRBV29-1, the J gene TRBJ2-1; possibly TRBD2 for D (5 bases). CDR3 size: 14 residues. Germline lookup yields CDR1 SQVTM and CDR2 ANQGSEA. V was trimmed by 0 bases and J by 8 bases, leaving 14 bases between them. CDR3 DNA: TGCAGCGTTGAAGAAGGGAGAGGGTTCGATGAGCAGTTCTTC. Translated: CSVEEGRGFDEQFF.

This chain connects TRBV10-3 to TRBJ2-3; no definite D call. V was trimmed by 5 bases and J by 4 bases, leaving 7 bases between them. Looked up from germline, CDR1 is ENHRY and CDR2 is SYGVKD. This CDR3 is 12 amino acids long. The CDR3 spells CAISIASDTQYF. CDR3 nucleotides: TGTGCCATCAGTATTGCGTCAGATACGCAGTATTTT.

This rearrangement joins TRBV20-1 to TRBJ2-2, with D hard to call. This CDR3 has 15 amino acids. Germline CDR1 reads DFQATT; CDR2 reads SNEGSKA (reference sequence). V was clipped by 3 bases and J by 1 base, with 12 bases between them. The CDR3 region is CSASDRSLNTGELFF. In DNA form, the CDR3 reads TGCAGTGCTAGTGACCGGAGTCTGAACACCGGGGAGCTGTTTTTT.

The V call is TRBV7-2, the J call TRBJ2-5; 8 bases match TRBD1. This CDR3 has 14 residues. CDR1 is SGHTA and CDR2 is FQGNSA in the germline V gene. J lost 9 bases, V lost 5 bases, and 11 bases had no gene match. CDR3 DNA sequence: TGTGCCAGCAGCCACGGACAGGGCCAAGAAGCCCAGTACTTC. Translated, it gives CASSHGQGQEAQYF.

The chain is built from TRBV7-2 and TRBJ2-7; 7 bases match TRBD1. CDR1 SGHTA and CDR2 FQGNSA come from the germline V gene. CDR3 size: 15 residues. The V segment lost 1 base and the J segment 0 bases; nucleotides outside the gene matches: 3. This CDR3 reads CASSLVQGISYEQYF. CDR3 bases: TGTGCCAGCAGCTTAGTACAGGGGATCTCCTACGAGCAGTACTTC.

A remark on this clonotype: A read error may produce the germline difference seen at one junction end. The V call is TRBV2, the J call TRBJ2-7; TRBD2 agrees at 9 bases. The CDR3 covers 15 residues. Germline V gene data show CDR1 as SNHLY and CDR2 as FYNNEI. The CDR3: CASPEFAGGPYERYF. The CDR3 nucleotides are TGTGCCAGCCCCGAGTTTGCGGGAGGGCCTTACGAGCGGTACTTC.

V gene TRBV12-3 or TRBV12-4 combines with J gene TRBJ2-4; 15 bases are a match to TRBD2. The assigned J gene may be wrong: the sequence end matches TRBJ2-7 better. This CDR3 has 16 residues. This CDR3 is CASSRTRTSGRVEQYF. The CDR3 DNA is TGTGCCAGCAGTCGAACTCGGACTAGCGGGAGGGTCGAGCAGTACTTC.

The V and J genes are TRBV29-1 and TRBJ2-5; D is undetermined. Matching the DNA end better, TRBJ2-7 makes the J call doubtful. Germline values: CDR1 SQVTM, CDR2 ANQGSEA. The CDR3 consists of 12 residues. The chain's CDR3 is CSVNSVGYEQYF. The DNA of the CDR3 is TGCAGCGTCAACTCCGTCGGGTACGAGCAGTACTTC.

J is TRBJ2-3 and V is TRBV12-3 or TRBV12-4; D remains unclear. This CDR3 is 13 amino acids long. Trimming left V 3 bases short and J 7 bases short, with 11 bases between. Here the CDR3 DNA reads TGTGCCAGCAGTTTTCCCCCGTTAAATACGCAGTATTTT. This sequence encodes CASSFPPLNTQYF.

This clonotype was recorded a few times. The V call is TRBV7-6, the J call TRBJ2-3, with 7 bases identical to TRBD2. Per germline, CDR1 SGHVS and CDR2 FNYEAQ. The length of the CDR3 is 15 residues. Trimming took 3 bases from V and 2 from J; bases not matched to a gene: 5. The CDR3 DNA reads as TGTGCCAGCAGCTTGGGAGCGGGATTCACAGATACGCAGTATTTT. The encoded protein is CASSLGAGFTDTQYF.

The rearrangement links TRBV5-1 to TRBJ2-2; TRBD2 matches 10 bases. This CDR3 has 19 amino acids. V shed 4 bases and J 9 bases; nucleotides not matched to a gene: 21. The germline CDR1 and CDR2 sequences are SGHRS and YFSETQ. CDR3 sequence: CASSGRTRGTSASDWELFF. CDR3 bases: TGCGCCAGCAGCGGGAGGACACGGGGGACTAGCGCCTCGGACTGGGAGCTGTTTTTT.

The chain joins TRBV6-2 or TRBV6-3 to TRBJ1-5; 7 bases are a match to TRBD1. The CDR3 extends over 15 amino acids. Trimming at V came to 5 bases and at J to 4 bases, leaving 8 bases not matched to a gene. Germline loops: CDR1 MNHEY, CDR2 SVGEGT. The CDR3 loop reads CASSRTRDSNQPQHF. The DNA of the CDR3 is TGTGCCAGCAGTAGAACCCGGGACAGTAATCAGCCCCAGCATTTT.

CDR3 region: CASSRRAGENIQYF. Here the CDR3 DNA reads TGTGCCAGCAGCCGCCGGGCAGGGGAAAACATTCAGTACTTC. This chain links TRBV3-1 with TRBJ2-4, with a possible D match to TRBD1 (6 bases). Trimming removed 4 bases from V and 5 bases from J, with 12 bases in between. The CDR3 spans 14 residues. The germline V gene has CDR1 LGHDT and CDR2 YNNKEL (reference sequence).

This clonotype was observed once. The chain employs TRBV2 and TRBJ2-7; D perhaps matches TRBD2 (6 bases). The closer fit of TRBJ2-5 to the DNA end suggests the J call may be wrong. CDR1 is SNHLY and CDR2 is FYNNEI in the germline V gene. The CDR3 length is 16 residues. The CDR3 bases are TGTGCCAGCAGTGTAGCGGAAGCGGCGGGGCCAGAGACCCAGTACTTC. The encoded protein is CASSVAEAAGPETQYF.

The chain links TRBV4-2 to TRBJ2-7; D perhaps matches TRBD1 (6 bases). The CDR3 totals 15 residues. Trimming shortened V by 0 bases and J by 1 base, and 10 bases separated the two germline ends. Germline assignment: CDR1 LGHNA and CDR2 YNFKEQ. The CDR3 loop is CASSQDPGESYEQYF. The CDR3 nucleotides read TGTGCCAGCAGCCAAGATCCAGGGGAATCCTACGAGCAGTACTTC.

Here the CDR3 reads CASSRGQAPEKLFF. CDR3 coding DNA: TGTGCCAGCAGCCGAGGACAGGCGCCGGAAAAACTGTTTTTT. The J gene is TRBJ1-4, the V gene TRBV7-9, with TRBD1 matching over 7 bases. With 5 bases clipped from V and 8 bases from J, the junction kept 8 bases outside the gene matches. Germline CDR1 and CDR2: SEHNR and FQNEAQ (reference sequence). This CDR3 comprises 14 residues.

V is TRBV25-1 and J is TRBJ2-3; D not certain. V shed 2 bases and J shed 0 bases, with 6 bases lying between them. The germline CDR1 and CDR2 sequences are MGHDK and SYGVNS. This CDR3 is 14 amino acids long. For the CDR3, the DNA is TGTGCCAGCAGTGAACAGGATAGCACAGATACGCAGTATTTT. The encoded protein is CASSEQDSTDTQYF.